The sample holds many counts of the clone carrying this TCR beta chain. This CDR3 has 14 residues. Germline values: CDR1 LNHDA, CDR2 SQIVND (reference sequence). V was cut by 5 bases and J by 6 bases, with 14 bases left in between. This sample was included in a study of molecular identifiers for immune sequencing clone quantification. TCRdb re-derived calls from the PCR reads in MiXCR, one entry per CDR3 protein. In the table there are around 460,000 distinct CDR3 sequences, 20% to 25% of which are singletons. The sequenced sample was naive CD8+ T cells from blood, with Jurkat cell RNA spiked in. Noted subset: FACS-sorted CD8+CD4-CCR7+CD45RA+ naive T cells. The receptor was derived from a human donor in good health. Some libraries in this study had Jurkat cell RNA spiked in. The chain combines TRBV19 with TRBJ1-5; perhaps TRBD1 as D (6 bases). The CDR3 protein is CASSQQGGGQPQHF. CDR3 DNA: TGTGCCAGTAGTCAACAGGGTGGGGGTCAGCCCCAGCATTTT.